A single sample is the source of the 31 T cell receptor beta chains below, sequenced in a study of cytomegalovirus exposure and HLA in healthy donors. The method was immunoSEQ multiplex PCR; TCRdb's version includes in-frame clones alone and lacks a portion of them. The sample includes 150,000 to 170,000 clones, about 86% seen only once; the top ten take 2.1%. Sequences were obtained from PBMCs. The source of these receptors is a human donor in good health.

The chain joins TRBV6-1 to TRBJ1-2, with no clear D. This CDR3 contains 14 residues. Trimming took 1 base from V and 7 from J, leaving 13 bases between them. CDR1 and CDR2 (germline): MNHNS, SASEGT. As DNA, the CDR3 is TGTGCCAGCAGTGAAGGACGGGGAATGGGTGGCTACACCTTC. Amino acid sequence: CASSEGRGMGGYTF.

The chain carries TRBV30 and TRBJ1-2; the D gene is possibly TRBD1 (5 bases). V lost 1 base to trimming and J lost 4 bases, with 19 bases between them. Germline V gene sequence: CDR1 GTSNPN, CDR2 SVGIG (reference sequence). The CDR3 length is 16 residues. The CDR3 region is CAWSARFGGVTYGYTF. CDR3 DNA sequence: TGTGCCTGGAGTGCCCGTTTCGGGGGGGTAACCTATGGCTACACCTTC.

This clone occurred a few times. The genes are TRBV28 and TRBJ1-2; D remains ambiguous. Trimming took 3 bases from V and 3 from J, leaving 5 bases between them. Germline V lookup: CDR1 MDHEN, CDR2 SYDVKM. The CDR3 sequence is 12 residues long. This CDR3 is CASSFSDYGYTF. For the CDR3, the DNA is TGTGCCAGCAGTTTCTCCGACTATGGCTACACCTTC.

V and J are TRBV9 and TRBJ2-2; TRBD1 is a possible D gene (5 bases). Germline loops: CDR1 SGDLS, CDR2 YYNGEE. The CDR3 runs 17 residues. Trimming left V 0 bases short and J 5 bases short, with 17 bases between. The CDR3 bases are TGTGCCAGCAGCGTAGGGCTACGACCACAGGAGACCGGGGAGCTGTTTTTT. It encodes CASSVGLRPQETGELFF.

CDR3 region: CASSLKGGGSSYEQYF. As DNA, the CDR3 is TGTGCCAGCAGTTTAAAGGGGGGGGGTTCCTCCTACGAGCAGTACTTC. This chain links TRBV27 with TRBJ2-7; D might be TRBD2 (7 bases). The V end lost 2 bases, the J end lost 0 bases, and 14 bases lay between the germline ends. Germline V gene lookup returns CDR1 MNHEY and CDR2 SMNVEV (reference sequence). This CDR3 has 16 amino acids.

V and J are TRBV6-5 and TRBJ1-2, with 7 positions matching TRBD1. Germline values: CDR1 MNHEY, CDR2 SVGAGI. The J segment lost 8 bases and the V segment lost 8 bases, leaving 8 bases of the junction unmatched. The CDR3 has 12 amino acids. CDR3 sequence: CASSGQSSGYTF. The CDR3, as DNA: TGTGCCAGCTCGGGACAGAGTTCCGGCTACACCTTC.

The chain employs TRBV29-1 and TRBJ2-2; no clear D. CDR3 size: 13 residues. Germline V lookup: CDR1 SQVTM, CDR2 ANQGSEA. V dropped 3 bases and J dropped 2 bases, with 7 bases sitting between them. CDR3 in DNA: TGCAGCGTTGAGTATCTCAACACCGGGGAGCTGTTTTTT. Translated, it gives CSVEYLNTGELFF.

V and J are TRBV30 and TRBJ2-1, with 12 bases aligning to TRBD1. Trimming cost V 2 bases and J 7 bases; bases outside gene matches: 3. The CDR3 loop spans 14 amino acids. The germline V gene encodes CDR1 GTSNPN and CDR2 SVGIG (reference sequence). CDR3 bases: TGTGCCTGGAGTTTGGGACAGGGGGCTAATGAGCAGTTCTTC. It is translated as CAWSLGQGANEQFF.

The chain combines TRBV18 with TRBJ2-7, with TRBD2 matching 9 bases. Trimming removed 1 base from V and 0 bases from J; junction bases left unmatched: 16. CDR1 and CDR2 (germline): KGHSH, LQKENI. This CDR3 contains 20 residues. The CDR3 spells CASSPRLASRLAEPSYEQYF. The CDR3 DNA reads TGTGCCAGCTCACCACGTCTGGCTTCCAGACTAGCGGAACCCTCCTACGAGCAGTACTTC. Full variable domain (rest looked up from reference TRBV18 and TRBJ2-7): NAGVMQNPRHLVRRRGQEARLRCSPMKGHSHVYWYRQLPEEGLKFMVYLQKENIIDESGMPKERFSAEFPKEGPSILRIQQVVRGDSAAYFCASSPRLASRLAEPSYEQYFGPGTRLTVT.

This clone was detected once. The chain uses TRBV19 and TRBJ2-3; 8 bases map to TRBD1. The germline V gene encodes CDR1 LNHDA and CDR2 SQIVND (reference sequence). V shed 5 bases, J shed 3 bases, and the junction held 7 bases outside the gene matches. CDR3 length: 15 amino acids. CDR3 sequence reads: CASSARDRRTDTQYF. For the CDR3, the DNA is TGTGCCAGTAGTGCGAGGGACAGGAGAACAGATACGCAGTATTTT.

This chain connects TRBV18 to TRBJ1-2; 7 bases are shared with TRBD1. J gave up 5 bases and V 3 bases, and 3 bases lay outside the gene matches. The CDR3 is 13 amino acids. The germline V gene has CDR1 KGHSH and CDR2 LQKENI. CDR3 bases: TGTGCCAGCTCACCGGGACAGCTATATGGCTACACCTTC. This encodes CASSPGQLYGYTF.

The V and J genes are TRBV28 and TRBJ2-7; 15 bases align to TRBD2. The V gene end was trimmed by 4 bases and the J gene end by 7 bases; junction bases not matched to a gene: 5. The CDR3 contains 15 residues. CDR1 is MDHEN, CDR2 SYDVKM, per germline. The CDR3 sequence: CASSWGGLAGGEQYF. The CDR3 DNA reads TGTGCCAGCAGTTGGGGGGGACTAGCGGGGGGTGAGCAGTACTTC. Supplemented by reference TRBV28 and TRBJ2-7, the full variable domain reads DVKVTQSSRYLVKRTGEKVFLECVQDMDHENMFWYRQDPGLGLRLIYFSYDVKMKEKGDIPEGYSVSREKKERFSLILESASTNQTSMYLCASSWGGLAGGEQYFGPGTRLTVT.

The V and J genes are TRBV15 and TRBJ2-3; 10 positions match TRBD2. Per germline, CDR1 LNHNV and CDR2 YYDKDF (reference sequence). This CDR3 contains 17 residues. Germline trimming cut 3 bases from V and 3 bases from J; bases unmatched to any gene: 9. CDR3 sequence (DNA): TGTGCCACCAGCAGTAAGAGGACTAGCGGCCGAACAGATACGCAGTATTTT. Protein sequence: CATSSKRTSGRTDTQYF.

This clone was seen a few times. The J gene is TRBJ1-2, the V gene TRBV4-1; TRBD1 agrees at 11 bases. Germline V lookup: CDR1 MGHRA, CDR2 YSYEKL. The V gene end was trimmed by 4 bases and the J gene end by 8 bases; junction bases not matched to a gene: 9. This CDR3 has 15 amino acids. As DNA, the CDR3 is TGCGCCAGCAGCCCCGGACAGGGGGCGGTCGGGGGCTACACCTTC. It is translated as CASSPGQGAVGGYTF.

The J gene is TRBJ2-1, the V gene TRBV5-1; tentative D call: TRBD1 (6 bases). V was pared by 5 bases and J by 4 bases, with 13 bases between. Germline CDR1 reads SGHRS; CDR2 reads YFSETQ. The CDR3 runs 14 residues. The CDR3 nucleotides are TGCGCCAGCAGACTAAGGGGGAAATACAATGAGCAGTTCTTC. Its protein is CASRLRGKYNEQFF.

CDR3 nucleotides: TGCACCAGCAGCCCCAGCCCCCCCGGGACAGGGATTTTCGATTCACCCCTCCACTTT. This codes for CTSSPSPPGTGIFDSPLHF. The chain links TRBV1 to TRBJ1-6; TRBD1 was called by the table and not checked on the DNA. TRBV1 is a pseudogene locus. The CDR3 is made up of 19 amino acids.

This sequence joins TRBV11-2 and TRBJ2-2, with D possibly TRBD1 on 5 matching bases. The CDR3 has 15 residues. Trimming stripped 3 bases from V and 4 bases from J, with 12 bases between. The germline V gene has CDR1 SGHAT and CDR2 FQNNGV. CDR3 amino acids: CASSFKQDLTGELFF. The CDR3 DNA follows: TGTGCCAGCAGCTTTAAACAGGACCTCACCGGGGAGCTGTTTTTT.

This rearrangement joins TRBV2 to TRBJ2-7, with D possibly being TRBD1 (5 bases). The CDR3 consists of 12 residues. Germline values: CDR1 SNHLY, CDR2 FYNNEI. V shed 6 bases and J shed 4 bases, with 10 bases lying between them. CDR3 nucleotides: TGTGCCAGCAGGGTTGGGGCGTACGAGCAGTACTTC. Its protein product is CASRVGAYEQYF.

This chain connects TRBV19 to TRBJ2-3, with D unresolved. The CDR3 extends over 15 amino acids. The germline gives CDR1 LNHDA, CDR2 SQIVND (reference sequence). Between the trimmed V and J ends, which lost 6 bases and 2 bases, there was a span of 15 bases. The CDR3 DNA follows: TGTGCCAGTAGCCCCGCCAACTATCCCACAGATACGCAGTATTTT. It encodes CASSPANYPTDTQYF.

The gene calls are TRBV7-2 and TRBJ2-4, with a tentative D call TRBD2 (5 bases). Between the trimmed V and J ends, which lost 3 bases and 9 bases, there was a span of 12 bases. Per the germline V gene, CDR1 is SGHTA and CDR2 is FQGNSA. The length of the CDR3 is 13 residues. CDR3 sequence (DNA): TGTGCCAGCAGCTTGGTCGGGATCCGCATTCAGTACTTC. Translated, it gives CASSLVGIRIQYF.

The chain joins TRBV6-5 to TRBJ2-7, with D maybe TRBD1 (5 bases). The CDR3 runs 16 residues. CDR1 is MNHEY and CDR2 is SVGAGI in the germline V gene. Trimming cost V 0 bases and J 0 bases, with 12 bases left between them. Here the CDR3 reads CASSYSTGRSSYEQYF. CDR3 nucleotide sequence: TGTGCCAGCAGTTACTCAACAGGTCGGAGCTCCTACGAGCAGTACTTC.

This clone was detected once. CDR3 in DNA: TGTGCCAGCAGCCGGACAGGGGATAACTACGAGCAGTACTTC. Translation gives CASSRTGDNYEQYF. This chain joins TRBV6-1 and TRBJ2-7; TRBD1 aligns across 9 bases. Trimming took 6 bases from V and 3 from J; bases not matched to a gene: 6. The CDR3 length is 14 residues. Germline lookup yields CDR1 MNHNS and CDR2 SASEGT.

The chain employs TRBV6-1 and TRBJ2-7, with D unresolved. The germline V gene has CDR1 MNHNS and CDR2 SASEGT. The CDR3 extends over 14 amino acids. The V and J ends lost 1 base and 3 bases respectively, with 10 bases between them. CDR3 sequence: CASSEESTVYEQYF. CDR3 in DNA: TGTGCCAGCAGTGAAGAGTCCACTGTCTACGAGCAGTACTTC.

CDR3 coding DNA: TGTGCCAGCAGTTACGGGACTTTCGCGAACACCGGGGAGCTGTTTTTT. Translation: CASSYGTFANTGELFF. The genes are TRBV6-6 and TRBJ2-2, with D possibly being TRBD2 (6 bases). CDR1 is MNHNY and CDR2 is SVGAGI in the germline V gene (reference sequence). There are 16 residues in the CDR3. The ends were cut back, 2 bases at V and 0 bases at J, with 10 bases in the middle.

The rearrangement joins TRBV4-2 to TRBJ2-7; maybe TRBD1 (6 bases). V lost 4 bases and J 3 bases, leaving 16 bases between the germline ends. This CDR3 contains 15 residues. CDR1 and CDR2 (germline): LGHNA, YNFKEQ. DNA for the CDR3: TGTGCCAGCAGCCTTAAGGGGGTTCGGGACTACGAGCAGTACTTC. This gives the protein CASSLKGVRDYEQYF.

This chain joins TRBV5-1 and TRBJ1-2; the D gene is possibly TRBD1 (6 bases). From germline, CDR1 is SGHRS and CDR2 YFSETQ. The CDR3 consists of 14 residues. The V and J ends lost 4 bases and 2 bases respectively, with 12 bases between them. CDR3 nucleotide sequence: TGCGCCAGCAGCCAGGGAGGGGGGAACTATGGCTACACCTTC. Its protein product is CASSQGGGNYGYTF.

The chain has TRBV13 and TRBJ1-2; D may be TRBD1 (5 bases). Trimming took off 0 bases at V and 5 bases at J, with 16 bases between the two ends. Germline loops: CDR1 PRHDT, CDR2 FYEKMQ (reference sequence). The CDR3 runs 16 residues. The DNA for the CDR3 is TGTGCCAGCAGCTTAGGGACAGACACCACCTTTTATGGCTACACCTTC. This gives the protein CASSLGTDTTFYGYTF.

The gene calls are TRBV5-1 and TRBJ1-4; D remains ambiguous. Germline V CDR1 and CDR2: SGHRS, YFSETQ. Trimming removed 4 bases at V and 2 bases at J, with 9 bases between. The CDR3 extends over 14 amino acids. The CDR3 DNA is TGCGCCAGCAGCAGGGAGCTTACTAATGAAAAACTGTTTTTT. Residues: CASSRELTNEKLFF.

The J gene is TRBJ2-1, the V gene TRBV5-6; 10 bases fit TRBD2. The CDR3 is 15 amino acids. J was trimmed by 5 bases and V by 4 bases; bases with no gene match: 6. The germline V gene encodes CDR1 SGHDT and CDR2 YYEEEE. CDR3 loop: CASSVASGGHNEQFF. The CDR3 DNA is TGTGCCAGCAGCGTAGCTAGCGGGGGCCACAATGAGCAGTTCTTC.

The chain employs TRBV5-4 and TRBJ2-7, with 9 bases lining up with TRBD1. The CDR3 sequence is 15 residues long. Germline V gene sequence: CDR1 SGHNT, CDR2 YYREEE (reference sequence). J was trimmed by 5 bases and V by 4 bases; bases with no gene match: 10. The CDR3 is CASSGDRTGAHEQYF. CDR3 DNA: TGTGCCAGCAGCGGGGACCGGACAGGGGCCCACGAGCAGTACTTC.

There are a few counts of this clone. This rearrangement joins TRBV27 to TRBJ1-1; D perhaps matches TRBD1 (5 bases). The V end lost 0 bases, the J end lost 10 bases, and 12 bases lay between the germline ends. Germline V gene data show CDR1 as MNHEY and CDR2 as SMNVEV (reference sequence). The length of the CDR3 is 13 residues. The DNA for the CDR3 is TGTGCCAGCAGTTTATCGTTAAGGGGCGCAGCTTTCTTT. It yields the protein CASSLSLRGAAFF.